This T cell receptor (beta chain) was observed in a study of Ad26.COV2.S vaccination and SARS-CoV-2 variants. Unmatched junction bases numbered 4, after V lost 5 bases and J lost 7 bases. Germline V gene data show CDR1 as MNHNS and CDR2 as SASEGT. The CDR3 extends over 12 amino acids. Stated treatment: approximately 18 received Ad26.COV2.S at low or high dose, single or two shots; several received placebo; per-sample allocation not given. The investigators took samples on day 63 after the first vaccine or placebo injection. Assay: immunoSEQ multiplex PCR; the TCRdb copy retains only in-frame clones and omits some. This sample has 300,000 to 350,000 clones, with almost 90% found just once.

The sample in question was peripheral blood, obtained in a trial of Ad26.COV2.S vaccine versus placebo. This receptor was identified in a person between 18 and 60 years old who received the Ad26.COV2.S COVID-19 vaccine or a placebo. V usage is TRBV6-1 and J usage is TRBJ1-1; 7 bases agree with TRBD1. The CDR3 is CASSPGTDEAFF. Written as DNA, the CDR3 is TGTGCCAGCAGTCCTGGGACAGATGAAGCTTTCTTT.